This T cell receptor beta chain is from a study of shared clonotypes between healthy human individuals (dated by TCRdb to 2019 to 2021). Concerning the study at large: Three men and two women, aged 18 to 49 years, made up the cohort. For each donor, CD4 naive and CD4 memory were each given three plates, CD8 naive was given two plates, and CD8 memory was given one plate. Blood TCR repertoires of several healthy adults were deeply sequenced to estimate repertoire size and the extent of clonotype sharing between individuals. Different laboratories and diverse techniques were used to prepare libraries and sequence TCR repertoires, to increase sequencing depth and limit assay-specific biases. Each donor's leukapheresis produced roughly between about 0.85 and 10 billion PBMCs. Findings and caveats that apply to the study as a whole: Sharing across several donors was observed for approximately 5% of naive CD4, over 3% of naive CD8, 2% to 2.5% of memory CD4, and roughly 0.4% of memory CD8 clonotypes. Compared with non-shared clonotypes, the clonotypes found in all four sorted-subset donors had higher generation probabilities. Incomplete sequencing was indicated by rarefaction of sorted-subset datasets, despite the large sequencing depth. Larger estimated clonotype richness was generally found for naive subsets than for memory subsets. Pairwise subsampling indicated that sequencing depth was expected to affect the degree of clonotype sharing among donors. Because the study included a small number of donors, the genetic and exposure-history diversity represented was limited. Sampling was limited to blood, and TCR repertoires in tissue likely differ from TCR repertoires in blood.

For this clone: The clone's antigen remains unknown. No base quality information exists; no much larger clone differs at one position. The same CDR3 is also encoded by other DNA sequences in this sample.

CD8 naive samples consisted of CD45RO-negative cells that were positively selected for CCR7, yielding a CD45RA+CCR7+ population without TemRA cells. Healthy HIV-negative adults with no recently reported acute infections or vaccinations were included as donors. Every donor was a Caucasian adult living in Nashville, Tennessee, USA. After blood collection by leukapheresis, PBMCs were isolated using Ficoll-Histopaque density gradient centrifugation and then cryopreserved in the vapor phase of liquid nitrogen. Analytical flow cytometry was used to check the purity and quantity of each magnetically sorted T cell population. Genomic DNA was isolated from every sorted fraction and measured by UV absorbance on a Nanodrop 2000c. The CDR3 runs 12 amino acids, cysteine and phenylalanine included. The entry retains the CDR3 DNA only, 36 bases that are in frame from base 1. The germline V gene (reference sequence) yields SEHNR for CDR1 and FQNEAQ for CDR2. Trimming at the junction amounts to 4 bases on V and 5 bases on J, and the germline ends lie 8 bases apart.

Using the deep immunoSEQ assay, TCR CDR3 regions were amplified from genomic DNA by multiplex PCR. Genomic DNA extracted from each cell subset was distributed evenly over all wells of several immunoSEQ 96-well plates, and each plate served as one replicate. For sorted subsets, about 210 ng of genomic DNA, equivalent to roughly 30,000 T cell genomes, went into each replicate PCR. Purified libraries were measured with a Qubit 3.0 fluorometer, size-checked on a Bioanalyzer 2100, and measured again with the KAPA Library Quantification kit. Every immunoSEQ 96-well plate was sequenced on a dedicated single-read 150-cycle Illumina NextSeq 550 flow cell. The original methods were these. Because the immunoSEQ output included only junctional sequences and no quality scores, the filtering could not be the same as the filtering used for full-length reads. To assign V/J genes and CDR3, sequences were annotated against IMGT germline references using PyIR, a Python wrapper for IgBLAST v1.9. Reads were removed for weak V/J assignments (E-value above 1e-6), missing CDR3, stop codons, out-of-frame junctions, or ambiguous translated residues. V3J clonotypes were defined by identical inferred V gene, J gene, and CDR3 amino acid sequence. Percentage overlap between repertoires was computed as shared unique clonotypes divided by the size of the smaller repertoire. RTK rarefaction, the Chao1 estimator, and Recon v2.1 estimates of unobserved clonotypes were used to assess repertoire richness. Generation probabilities for all TCRbeta clonotypes obtained by the gDNA method from a few donors were computed using OLGA. TCRdb carries this immuneACCESS record with in-frame sequences only. Its versions omit some clonotypes, under half of them owing to an unresolved V gene in the studies checked, with the rest unexplained. For V, J and clone size, that table is used; D and trimming come from the DNA. Recorded for this sample are about 2.1 million clones; 90% to 95% of them occurred a single time. Under 2% of the sample is held by the ten biggest clonotypes.

Sequences were obtained from naive CD8+ T cells from PBMCs. The sample's cell subset or site, from its label and the paper: CD45RA+CCR7+. This chain joins TRBV7-9 to TRBJ1-1; the D gene cannot be named for sure. This receptor was identified in a man aged 18 to 35 in good health. Some clones in this sample may be carry-over from other donors' samples. The DNA sequence reads TGTGCCAGCAGCTGGGGTGGGACTGAAGCTTTCTTT. It translates to CASSWGGTEAFF.